Listed below are T cell receptor beta chains from one sample, sequenced in a study of technical replicates of blood from several donors. Clones were sequenced by immunoSEQ multiplex PCR, and TCRdb holds only the in-frame ones, with some missing. Of 70,000 to 85,000 clones listed, 97% are singletons. Sequenced: T cells isolated from PBMCs. These receptors all stem from a human donor in good health. Each CDR3 is given with its conserved first and last residue. Each record gives: V gene, J gene, clone size, D gene, CDR3 DNA, CDR3 protein. A D gene is named only where the DNA matches it firmly. Some rows mark clone size as missing; the rest say once, few, many or name a class of expanded clone.

V gene: TRBV29-1; J gene: TRBJ1-1; clone size: NA; D gene: NA; CDR3 DNA: TGCAGCGTCAACAGGAGATTGAACACTGAAGCTTTCTTT; CDR3 protein: CSVNRRLNTEAFF
V gene: TRBV4-1; J gene: TRBJ2-7; clone size: NA; D gene: NA; CDR3 DNA: TGCGCCAGCAGCCAAGCCAGGTTAGGTCAATCGGACGAGCAGTACTTC; CDR3 protein: CASSQARLGQSDEQYF
V gene: TRBV4-1; J gene: TRBJ1-5; clone size: NA; D gene: NA; CDR3 DNA: TGCGCCAGCAGCCAAGGTTCCAGGGTGGAACAGCCCCAGCATTTT; CDR3 protein: CASSQGSRVEQPQHF
V gene: TRBV2; J gene: TRBJ1-3; clone size: NA; D gene: NA; CDR3 DNA: TGTGCCAGCCATCGGGATCCTCGAAACACCATATATTTT; CDR3 protein: CASHRDPRNTIYF
V gene: TRBV13; J gene: TRBJ2-7; clone size: NA; D gene: NA; CDR3 DNA: TGTGCCAGCAGCCCACACCCCGGACAAGAAGCCTACGAGCAGTACTTC; CDR3 protein: CASSPHPGQEAYEQYF
V gene: TRBV6-5; J gene: TRBJ1-1; clone size: NA; D gene: TRBD1; CDR3 DNA: TGTGCCAGCAGTTACTCAAGGGACAGTAGGGCTTTCTTT; CDR3 protein: CASSYSRDSRAFF
V gene: TRBV27; J gene: TRBJ2-7; clone size: NA; D gene: NA; CDR3 DNA: TGTGCCAGCAGTCCCAGGGGCCAGACCTCGATAGGCGAGCAGTACTTC; CDR3 protein: CASSPRGQTSIGEQYF
V gene: TRBV2; J gene: TRBJ2-1; clone size: once; D gene: NA; CDR3 DNA: TGTGCCAGCAGTGAAAGCGGCTACAATGAGCAGTTCTTC; CDR3 protein: CASSESGYNEQFF
V gene: TRBV15; J gene: TRBJ1-1; clone size: once; D gene: TRBD1; CDR3 DNA: TGTGCCACCAGCAGAGATCTCTTGACAGGGGCGACTGAAGCTTTCTTT; CDR3 protein: CATSRDLLTGATEAFF
V gene: TRBV5-6; J gene: TRBJ2-7; clone size: NA; D gene: NA; CDR3 DNA: TGTGCCAGCAGCTTCATCAGGGACGAGCAGTACTTC; CDR3 protein: CASSFIRDEQYF
V gene: TRBV6-1; J gene: TRBJ2-1; clone size: NA; D gene: TRBD2; CDR3 DNA: TGTGCCAGCACTCGGGGGGGCCACAATGAGCAGTTCTTC; CDR3 protein: CASTRGGHNEQFF
V gene: TRBV5-5; J gene: TRBJ2-7; clone size: NA; D gene: NA; CDR3 DNA: TGTGCCAGCAGCTTGGGAGGAGCCAGCCCCTACGAGCAGTACTTC; CDR3 protein: CASSLGGASPYEQYF
V gene: TRBV5-1; J gene: TRBJ2-1; clone size: once; D gene: TRBD2; CDR3 DNA: TGCGCCAGCAGCTTGGATCCTAGCGGGGGGGTTAATGAGCAGTTCTTC; CDR3 protein: CASSLDPSGGVNEQFF
V gene: TRBV11-2; J gene: TRBJ1-2; clone size: NA; D gene: NA; CDR3 DNA: TGTGCCAGCAGCTACAGTGGCCTCTATGGCTACACCTTC; CDR3 protein: CASSYSGLYGYTF
V gene: TRBV15; J gene: TRBJ1-2; clone size: NA; D gene: TRBD1; CDR3 DNA: TGTGCCACCAGGCAGGGGGTCCACGTCGACTATGGCTACACCTTC; CDR3 protein: CATRQGVHVDYGYTF
V gene: TRBV14; J gene: TRBJ2-2; clone size: NA; D gene: NA; CDR3 DNA: TGTGCCAGCAGCCAAGAGTCTTCAGGGAGCGGGTCGGGGGAGCTGTTTTTT; CDR3 protein: CASSQESSGSGSGELFF
V gene: TRBV4-2; J gene: TRBJ2-2; clone size: NA; D gene: NA; CDR3 DNA: TGTGCCAGCAGCCAAGAGGACAGTATGAACACCGGGGAGCTGTTTTTT; CDR3 protein: CASSQEDSMNTGELFF
V gene: TRBV11-2; J gene: TRBJ1-2; clone size: NA; D gene: NA; CDR3 DNA: TGTGCCAGCACCTATGGGGGGGTGGAAGGCTACACCTTC; CDR3 protein: CASTYGGVEGYTF
V gene: TRBV2; J gene: TRBJ1-2; clone size: NA; D gene: NA; CDR3 DNA: TGTGCCAGCAGGGCAGGTTTTGGCTACACCTTC; CDR3 protein: CASRAGFGYTF
V gene: TRBV28; J gene: TRBJ1-2; clone size: NA; D gene: NA; CDR3 DNA: TGTGCCAGCGTTCAAAGGGGTTACTATGGCTACACCTTC; CDR3 protein: CASVQRGYYGYTF
V gene: TRBV6-1; J gene: TRBJ1-5; clone size: NA; D gene: NA; CDR3 DNA: TGTGCCAGCAATCCAGGGTTGGAAAATCAGCCCCAGCATTTT; CDR3 protein: CASNPGLENQPQHF
V gene: TRBV10-2; J gene: TRBJ1-1; clone size: few; D gene: NA; CDR3 DNA: TGCGCCAGCAGTGAGCTCCAGGCCCCGAACACTGAAGCTTTCTTT; CDR3 protein: CASSELQAPNTEAFF
V gene: TRBV5-4; J gene: TRBJ1-2; clone size: NA; D gene: NA; CDR3 DNA: TGTGCCAGCAGCTTCTACCCCAGGGCCGGTACTAACTATGGCTACACCTTC; CDR3 protein: CASSFYPRAGTNYGYTF
V gene: TRBV28; J gene: TRBJ2-7; clone size: NA; D gene: TRBD2; CDR3 DNA: TGTGCCAGTGGAGGGGCGGGCGGGGGTACGGAGCAGTACTTC; CDR3 protein: CASGGAGGGTEQYF
V gene: TRBV29-1; J gene: TRBJ2-7; clone size: once; D gene: NA; CDR3 DNA: TGCAGCGCGGGTAGCTACTCCTACGAGCAGTACTTC; CDR3 protein: CSAGSYSYEQYF
V gene: TRBV27; J gene: TRBJ2-5; clone size: NA; D gene: TRBD1; CDR3 DNA: TGTGCCAGCAGTCAAGGGGACAGCTCAGAAGAGACCCAGTACTTC; CDR3 protein: CASSQGDSSEETQYF
V gene: TRBV29-1; J gene: TRBJ2-7; clone size: NA; D gene: NA; CDR3 DNA: TGCAGCGTTCGGGGGAACTACGAGCAGTACTTC; CDR3 protein: CSVRGNYEQYF
V gene: TRBV27; J gene: TRBJ1-1; clone size: NA; D gene: NA; CDR3 DNA: TGTGCCAGCAGGGCCTACGAGGTCACTGAAGCTTTCTTT; CDR3 protein: CASRAYEVTEAFF
V gene: TRBV6-1; J gene: TRBJ1-2; clone size: NA; D gene: TRBD1; CDR3 DNA: TGTGCCAGCCGCCTGGGACAGGTAAACTATGGCTACACCTTC; CDR3 protein: CASRLGQVNYGYTF
V gene: TRBV10-1; J gene: TRBJ1-5; clone size: NA; D gene: NA; CDR3 DNA: TGCGCCAGCAGTGAAACAGGGAATAATCAGCCCCAGCATTTT; CDR3 protein: CASSETGNNQPQHF
V gene: TRBV19; J gene: TRBJ2-7; clone size: NA; D gene: NA; CDR3 DNA: TGTGCCAGTAGTATTTACCCTGGGCAGGCCTACGAGCAGTACTTC; CDR3 protein: CASSIYPGQAYEQYF